This T cell receptor (beta chain) appears in the sequencing data of a study of cytomegalovirus exposure and HLA in healthy donors. General study findings and limits: The HLA-A and HLA-B alleles of most subjects were reportedly predicted accurately from TCR beta sequences. Sequencing had likely introduced a cluster of highly shared sequence variants as an artifact. A later analysis appeared to link common viral pathogens to several of the most significant clusters. Later analysis demonstrated an association between a missense DCLRE1C variant and TCR beta V- and J-gene trimming.

PCR employed 60 Vbeta and 13 Jbeta primers. Profiled with immunoSEQ multiplex PCR; TCRdb holds only in-frame clones, not every one. Here the sample spans 95,000 to 100,000 clones, more than 65% being singletons. The CDR3 consists of 17 residues. Regarding this clone: Antigen specificity is unknown.

This clonotype originated in a human donor in good health. The sample consisted of PBMCs. The V and J genes are TRBV1 and TRBJ2-7; TRBD2 is the table's D call, not checked against the DNA. TRBV1 is recorded as a pseudogene. Here the CDR3 reads CTSSQPELAGRAYEQYF. In DNA form, the CDR3 reads TGCACCAGCAGCCAGCCCGAACTAGCGGGAAGGGCCTACGAGCAGTACTTC.